This entry features one T cell receptor beta chain sequence. Amplification yielded TCR beta CDR3 regions, with RNA transcripts as the source. A set of HTBI primers served as the primers for a first-round RT-PCR of the TCR CDR3. TCRdb reprocessed the multiplex PCR reads with MiXCR, giving one entry per CDR3 protein. There are about 320,000 distinct CDR3 sequences in the sample; 16% occur only once, and roughly a third lies in the top ten. The CDR3 has 17 amino acids. Germline CDR1 reads SGHNT; CDR2 reads YENEEA. V lost 5 bases to trimming and J lost 5 bases; unmatched junction nucleotides: 15. The data were taken from a study of T cells in Graves' hyperthyroidism and ophthalmopathy.

V usage is TRBV11-3 and J usage is TRBJ2-1, with 7 bases lining up with TRBD2. The source material was blood. The receptor's source is a man between 25 and 39 years old with Graves' hyperthyroidism. CDR3 sequence reads: CASSPIRGRGFNNEQFF. Here the CDR3 DNA reads TGTGCCAGCAGCCCGATCCGGGGGAGGGGTTTCAACAATGAGCAGTTCTTC.